Listed below are T cell receptor beta chains from one sample, sequenced in a study of control samples from healthy donors and cancer patients. Here immunoSEQ multiplex PCR was the method, and the copy in TCRdb shows in-frame clones only, minus some. The repertoire holds 100,000 or so clones, about 90% seen once, with about 18% in the top ten. The specimen sequenced was blood. These receptors came from a woman aged 50 to 60 in good health. Each CDR3 is given with its conserved first and last residue. Each record gives: V gene, clone size, J gene, D gene, CDR3 DNA, CDR3 protein. A D gene is named only where the DNA matches it firmly. Clone sizes are given selectively: once, few, many, or a class where the clone is expanded.

>TRBV11-3|-|TRBJ2-2|-
TGTGCCAGCAGCTCACAGAGTTGGGGAGGCGGGGAGCTGTTTTTT
CASSSQSWGGGELFF
>TRBV5-1|-|TRBJ2-7|-
TGCGCCAGCAGCCGGACCCAGAAGAGCTACGAGCAGTACTTC
CASSRTQKSYEQYF
>TRBV6-5|-|TRBJ1-5|-
TGTGCCAGCAGCCGAGGACCCACTGGATGGGCCCAGCATTTT
CASSRGPTGWAQHF
>TRBV9|-|TRBJ2-5|TRBD2
TGTGCCAGCAGCGTAGCTGGAGCGGGGAACCAAGAGACCCAGTACTTC
CASSVAGAGNQETQYF
>TRBV6-5|-|TRBJ1-5|TRBD1
TGTGCCAGCAGTTACTCGCCCAGGGGGGGGAATCAGCCCCAGCATTTT
CASSYSPRGGNQPQHF
>TRBV29-1|-|TRBJ1-5|-
TGCAGCGGGGACCTTAATCAGCCCCAGCATTTT
CSGDLNQPQHF
>TRBV7-9|-|TRBJ2-1|TRBD1
TGTGCCAGCAGCTTAGCCGTACCGGGACAGGTCTACAATGAGCAGTTCTTC
CASSLAVPGQVYNEQFF
>TRBV7-8|-|TRBJ2-7|TRBD2
TGTGCCAGCAGCGGACGGACTAGCGGGGGCAAATACTTC
CASSGRTSGGKYF
>TRBV9|once|TRBJ2-3|TRBD2
TGTGCCAGCAGCGTAGAGGCTAGCGGGGGGGCGGATACGCAGTATTTT
CASSVEASGGADTQYF
>TRBV29-1|-|TRBJ2-7|TRBD2
TGCAGCGTCGGGGGACTAGCGGGGAACTACGAGCAGTACTTC
CSVGGLAGNYEQYF
>TRBV27|-|TRBJ2-2|-
TGTGCCAGCCGTTCGTTCGCGAACACCGGGGAGCTGTTTTTT
CASRSFANTGELFF
>TRBV30|once|TRBJ2-7|TRBD1
TGTGCCTACCACTTCTATCCCGGGACAGGGGTTTGCTTC
CAYHFYPGTGVCF
>TRBV7-9|-|TRBJ2-2|TRBD1
TGTGCCAGCAGATGGGGGACAGGGTCGATGTCCGGGGAGCTGTTTTTT
CASRWGTGSMSGELFF
>TRBV2|-|TRBJ2-3|TRBD2
TGTGCCAGCGCTACAGCGGGGGGTAGCACAGATACGCAGTATTTT
CASATAGGSTDTQYF
>TRBV9|-|TRBJ2-2|-
TGTGCCAGCAGCGTAGAGGACCCCGCCGGGGAGCTGTTTTTT
CASSVEDPAGELFF
>TRBV2|-|TRBJ1-5|TRBD1
TGTGCCAGCAGGGGGCCAGGGGGCCCGCAGCCCCAGCATTTT
CASRGPGGPQPQHF
>TRBV6-5|few|TRBJ1-5|-
TGTGCCAGCGGTCTGAATCAGCCCCAGCATTTT
CASGLNQPQHF
>TRBV4-3|-|TRBJ1-5|-
TGCGCCAGCAGCCAAGACAGGGGCTTTGGCAATCAGCCCCAGCATTTT
CASSQDRGFGNQPQHF
>TRBV7-2|-|TRBJ2-1|TRBD2
TGTGCCAGCAAAAGGACTAGCGACTACAATGAGCAGTTCTTC
CASKRTSDYNEQFF
>TRBV7-3|-|TRBJ2-1|TRBD1
TGTGCCAGCGGTGCTTTATCAGGGGGCCACAATGAGCAGTTCTTC
CASGALSGGHNEQFF
>TRBV27|-|TRBJ2-5|-
TGTGCCAGCAGCCCCGCCGCGGGAACGTCGTACCAAGAGACCCAGTACTTC
CASSPAAGTSYQETQYF
>TRBV2|-|TRBJ2-5|TRBD2
TGTGCCAGATACGGCGGGGGGCAAGAGACCCAGTACTTC
CARYGGGQETQYF
>TRBV6-6|-|TRBJ1-2|-
TGTGCCAGCCTTTTGGATCGCAGGGGTGGCTACACCTTC
CASLLDRRGGYTF
>TRBV4-1|-|TRBJ2-1|-
TGCGCCAGCAGCCCCATCATGGGGGGGCTCTACAATGAGCAGTTCTTC
CASSPIMGGLYNEQFF
>TRBV6-4|-|TRBJ2-2|-
TGTGCCAGGAGGACCACCGGGGAGCTGTTTTTT
CARRTTGELFF
>TRBV27|-|TRBJ1-2|TRBD1
TGTGCCAGCAGTGACAGGGCCAACTATGGCTACACCTTC
CASSDRANYGYTF
>TRBV10-3|-|TRBJ2-7|-
TGTGCCCACAAAGAGCAGTACTTC
CAHKEQYF
>TRBV19|-|TRBJ1-1|TRBD1
TGTGCCAGTAAAGAATATTCAGACAGGGGGTCCACTGAAGCTTTCTTT
CASKEYSDRGSTEAFF
>TRBV2|-|TRBJ2-5|TRBD1
TGTGCCAGCAGAGGACAGGGCTTAGACCAAGAGACCCAGTACTTC
CASRGQGLDQETQYF
>TRBV19|-|TRBJ1-4|-
TGTGCCAGTAGTATACAATTGGCGGGTGAAAAACTGTTTTTT
CASSIQLAGEKLFF
>TRBV5-4|-|TRBJ1-1|-
TGTGCCAGCAGCAGATCAGGGTCCCTGAACACTGAAGCTTTCTTT
CASSRSGSLNTEAFF
>TRBV19|-|TRBJ1-2|-
TGTGCCAGTACCCCGACAGGCTATGGCTACACCTTC
CASTPTGYGYTF
>TRBV6-5|-|TRBJ1-1|-
TGTGCCAGCAGAGACTGGACAGAGAACACTGAAGCTTTCTTT
CASRDWTENTEAFF
>TRBV30|-|TRBJ2-7|-
TGTGCCTGGAGTGACGGGAACTACTTCTCCTACGAGCAGTACTTC
CAWSDGNYFSYEQYF
>TRBV27|-|TRBJ1-1|-
TGTGCCAGCAGTCGGACTTCTCAGAGGACTGAAGCTTTCTTT
CASSRTSQRTEAFF
>TRBV6-4|few|TRBJ1-5|-
TGTGCCAGCAGGCCGGACGGATATAGCAATCAGCCCCAGCATTTT
CASRPDGYSNQPQHF
>TRBV4-1|few|TRBJ2-2|TRBD2
TGCGCCAGCAGACGAGTAGCGGGGGACCCCGAGCTGTTTTTT
CASRRVAGDPELFF
>TRBV5-1|once|TRBJ2-7|TRBD1
TGCGCCAGCAGCTTCGGACAGGGGAGCTACGAGCAGTACTTC
CASSFGQGSYEQYF
>TRBV5-1|once|TRBJ1-5|-
TGCGCCAGCACCTTCGGTCCAGGCAATCAGCCCCAGCATTTT
CASTFGPGNQPQHF
>TRBV19|-|TRBJ1-1|TRBD1
TGTGCCAGTAGTATTATAGGACAGGGGGGCACTGAAGCTTTCTTT
CASSIIGQGGTEAFF
>TRBV27|-|TRBJ2-4|-
TGTGCCAGCAGCCGGGGCCCCCTAGCCAAAAACATTCAGTACTTC
CASSRGPLAKNIQYF
>TRBV7-3|once|TRBJ2-5|-
TGTGCCAGCAGTGTCGGTCCGAACAAAGAGACCCAGTACTTC
CASSVGPNKETQYF
>TRBV4-1|once|TRBJ2-3|TRBD1
TGCGCCAGCAGAGGGGCGTCAGGGGGCAACCCAGATACGCAGTATTTT
CASRGASGGNPDTQYF
>TRBV7-3|-|TRBJ2-1|TRBD1
TGTGCCAGCAGCCTCCGGGACAGGGGATCGGACAATGAGCAGTTCTTC
CASSLRDRGSDNEQFF
>TRBV25-1|-|TRBJ1-2|TRBD1
TGTGCCAGCAGTGGAACTACAGGGGCCTATGGCTACACCTTC
CASSGTTGAYGYTF